The 7 T cell receptor beta chains given below trace back to one sample, sequenced in a study of cytomegalovirus exposure and HLA in healthy donors. Primers: 60 Vbeta forward and 13 Jbeta reverse. This table comes from immunoSEQ multiplex PCR, and its TCRdb copy is limited to in-frame clones, with some not included. The data contain about 50,000 clones, about 78% of them singletons. Sequencing was performed on PBMCs. The receptors here all came from a man under 40 in good health and CMV-seropositive.

This chain links TRBV7-9 with TRBJ1-2; D unresolved. The V gene lost 0 bases and the J gene lost 8 bases, with 13 bases spanning the gap. CDR1 is SEHNR, CDR2 FQNEAQ, per germline (reference sequence). The CDR3 runs to 14 residues. In DNA form, the CDR3 reads TGTGCCAGCAGCTTAGCACAGACCCCTTGGGGCTACACCTTC. Translated, it gives CASSLAQTPWGYTF.

DNA of the CDR3: TGTGCCGGCTTGGACAGAAATAATGAAAAACTGTTTTTT. Encoded protein: CAGLDRNNEKLFF. This chain connects TRBV21-1 to TRBJ1-4; the table assigns TRBD1, which was not confirmed against the DNA. TRBV21-1 is assigned pseudogene status. This CDR3 spans 13 amino acids.

V is TRBV6-1 and J is TRBJ1-1; 8 bases agree with TRBD1. CDR3 length equals 15 residues. The trim removed 4 bases at V and 3 bases at J, leaving 7 bases unmatched. The germline V gene encodes CDR1 MNHNS and CDR2 SASEGT. The CDR3 sequence: CASSAKQGGYTEAFF. CDR3 nucleotides: TGTGCCAGCAGTGCAAAACAGGGGGGATACACTGAAGCTTTCTTT.

The rearrangement uses TRBV13 and TRBJ1-1, with unresolved D. Germline V lookup: CDR1 PRHDT, CDR2 FYEKMQ (reference sequence). With 5 bases removed from V and 4 bases from J, the gap between germline ends came to 8 bases. The CDR3 length is 12 residues. The CDR3 here is CASSPLATEAFF. Here the CDR3 DNA reads TGTGCCAGCAGCCCGTTGGCCACTGAAGCTTTCTTT. The full variable domain, completed using reference TRBV13 and TRBJ1-1, is AAGVIQSPRHLIKEKRETATLKCYPIPRHDTVYWYQQGPGQDPQFLISFYEKMQSDKGSIPDRFSAQQFSDYHSELNMSSLELGDSALYFCASSPLATEAFFGQGTRLTVV.

The chain combines TRBV10-3 with TRBJ1-6, with 9 nucleotides matching TRBD1. This CDR3 is 15 amino acids long. J lost 7 bases, V lost 6 bases, and 7 bases had no gene match. CDR1 and CDR2 from the germline V gene are ENHRY and SYGVKD. The CDR3 coding sequence is TGTGCCATCAGCCTCTTTGGACAGGGGAATTCACCCCTCCACTTT. Residues: CAISLFGQGNSPLHF.

The V gene is TRBV18, the J gene TRBJ2-5, with TRBD2 matching over 12 bases. Unmatched junction bases numbered 6, after V lost 8 bases and J lost 5 bases. The V gene's germline CDR1 is KGHSH and CDR2 LQKENI. The CDR3 consists of 14 residues. In DNA, the CDR3 is TGTGCCAGCACACTAGCGGGGGGCCAGGAGACCCAGTACTTC. This codes for CASTLAGGQETQYF.

The rearrangement uses TRBV7-8 and TRBJ1-2, with D uncertain. Germline V gene data show CDR1 as SGHVS and CDR2 as FQNEAQ. The CDR3 totals 9 residues. V gave up 5 bases and J gave up 14 bases, with 9 bases separating them. CDR3 in amino acids: CASSQPLTF. The CDR3 nucleotides read TGTGCCAGCAGCCAACCGCTAACCTTC.